These 14 T cell receptor beta chains came from one sample sequenced in a study of blood T cell repertoires in COVID-19. Profiled with immunoSEQ multiplex PCR; TCRdb holds only in-frame clones, not every one. This sample has some 96,000 clones; almost 80% occur once, and the top ten carry less than 35%. Material: peripheral blood. Every receptor here comes from a man between 65 and 80 years old with active or convalescent COVID-19.

The genes are TRBV7-9 and TRBJ2-5; the D gene is possibly TRBD2 (6 bases). The CDR3 loop spans 17 amino acids. Looked up from germline, CDR1 is SEHNR and CDR2 is FQNEAQ (reference sequence). The V end was cut by 0 bases, the J end by 1 base, with 15 bases between. CDR3 DNA sequence: TGTGCCAGCAGCTTAGCGTTGGCGGGACGGAGCCAAGAGACCCAGTACTTC. It yields the protein CASSLALAGRSQETQYF.

The chain joins TRBV3-1 (or the pseudogene TRBV3-2) to TRBJ2-1; TRBD2 agrees at 11 bases. CDR1 is LGHDT and CDR2 is YNNKEL in the germline V gene (reference sequence). Trimming took 3 bases from V and 9 from J; bases not matched to a gene: 13. The CDR3 covers 17 residues. The CDR3 sequence is CASSQDHPSGGRVEQFF. The CDR3 DNA reads TGTGCCAGCAGCCAGGATCATCCTAGCGGGGGGAGGGTTGAGCAGTTCTTC.

Here the CDR3 DNA reads TGCGCCAGCAGCTTGCATCCCTCCTACGAGCAGTACTTC. Its protein product is CASSLHPSYEQYF. This sequence joins TRBV5-1 and TRBJ2-7; no reliable D call. Trimming took 1 base from V and 0 from J, leaving 5 bases between them. This CDR3 spans 13 amino acids. Per the germline V gene, CDR1 is SGHRS and CDR2 is YFSETQ.

This sequence joins TRBV9 and TRBJ2-7; 10 bases fit TRBD2. The CDR3 length is 15 residues. Germline trimming cut 0 bases from V and 4 bases from J; bases unmatched to any gene: 4. Germline V gene data show CDR1 as SGDLS and CDR2 as YYNGEE. CDR3 DNA sequence: TGTGCCAGCAGCGTAGATCTAGCGGGAGCGTACGAGCAGTACTTC. It is translated as CASSVDLAGAYEQYF.

This chain links TRBV5-4 with TRBJ1-4, with D unresolved. Germline V lookup: CDR1 SGHNT, CDR2 YYREEE (reference sequence). The CDR3 spans 14 residues. Trimming took 5 bases from V and 3 from J, leaving 11 bases between them. CDR3 sequence reads: CASSAGLANEKLFF. For the CDR3, the DNA is TGTGCCAGCAGTGCGGGTCTGGCTAATGAAAAACTGTTTTTT.

This CDR3 is CAWRGQGGSPLHF. CDR3 sequence (DNA): TGTGCCTGGAGGGGACAGGGGGGTTCACCCCTCCACTTT. The chain joins TRBV30 to TRBJ1-6; 11 nucleotides match TRBD1. The V gene's germline CDR1 is GTSNPN and CDR2 SVGIG (reference sequence). The CDR3 consists of 13 residues. J gave up 9 bases and V 3 bases, and 1 base lay outside the gene matches.

The chain carries TRBV12-5 and TRBJ1-1; TRBD1 is a possible D gene (5 bases). CDR1 is LGHNT and CDR2 is FRNRAP in the germline V gene. This CDR3 contains 14 residues. The V and J ends lost 3 bases and 3 bases respectively, with 11 bases between them. The CDR3 sequence: CASGLQVRDTEAFF. DNA for the CDR3: TGTGCTAGTGGTTTACAGGTAAGGGACACTGAAGCTTTCTTT.

The V and J genes are TRBV5-1 and TRBJ2-4, with a weak D call TRBD2 (5 bases). The ends were cut back, 7 bases at V and 0 bases at J, with 14 bases in the middle. The CDR3 has 15 residues. Germline CDR1 and CDR2: SGHRS and YFSETQ. The CDR3 spells CASREQNLAKNIQYF. The CDR3 nucleotides read TGCGCCAGCCGGGAACAGAATCTAGCCAAAAACATTCAGTACTTC.

This clone came up once. The chain carries TRBV6-2 or TRBV6-3 and TRBJ1-1; weak D call: TRBD1 (6 bases). This CDR3 region has 17 residues. Germline loops: CDR1 MNHEY, CDR2 SVGEGT. The ends were cut back, 6 bases at V and 0 bases at J, with 20 bases in the middle. The CDR3 here is CASSKSRQVLMNTEAFF. The CDR3 DNA is TGTGCCAGCAGCAAATCCCGACAGGTTCTCATGAACACTGAAGCTTTCTTT.

The chain has TRBV24-1 and TRBJ1-2, with 7 bases lining up with TRBD1. The CDR3 consists of 13 residues. Germline-derived CDR1 and CDR2 are KGHDR and SFDVKD. V lost 5 bases and J lost 6; bases outside the gene matches: 5. CDR3 region: CATSGGGVDGYTF. CDR3 DNA sequence: TGTGCCACCAGTGGAGGGGGCGTAGATGGCTACACCTTC.

The chain combines TRBV6-6 with TRBJ1-2; 8 bases align to TRBD1. Germline trimming cut 8 bases from V and 0 bases from J; bases unmatched to any gene: 5. Germline-derived CDR1 and CDR2 are MNHNY and SVGAGI (reference sequence). The length of the CDR3 is 14 residues. Written as DNA, the CDR3 is TGTGCCAGCCTACAGGGGGAAGCTAACTATGGCTACACCTTC. Its translation: CASLQGEANYGYTF.

The chain links TRBV6-5 to TRBJ1-2, with a tentative D call TRBD1 (5 bases). V lost 10 bases, J lost 10 bases, and 28 bases lay in between. The CDR3 is made up of 15 amino acids. Per germline, CDR1 MNHEY and CDR2 SVGAGI. CDR3: CATSVGGDGGAIYTF. Here the CDR3 DNA reads TGTGCCACCTCGGTCGGAGGGGATGGCGGAGCGATCTACACCTTC.

This chain links TRBV9 with TRBJ1-3, with 9 bases lining up with TRBD1. V lost 5 bases and J lost 0; bases outside the gene matches: 15. The germline CDR1 and CDR2 sequences are SGDLS and YYNGEE. CDR3 length: 19 residues. DNA of the CDR3: TGTGCCAGCAGGAGTCCGTGGGACAGGGAGCCCCACTCTGGAAACACCATATATTTT. Its protein is CASRSPWDREPHSGNTIYF. Full variable domain (outside the CDR3, taken from reference TRBV9 and TRBJ1-3): DSGVTQTPKHLITATGQRVTLRCSPRSGDLSVYWYQQSLDQGLQFLIQYYNGEERAKGNILERFSAQQFPDLHSELNLSSLELGDSALYFCASRSPWDREPHSGNTIYFGEGSWLTVV.

The chain couples TRBV30 to TRBJ2-3; D ambiguous. Per the germline V gene, CDR1 is GTSNPN and CDR2 is SVGIG (reference sequence). Deletions cut 7 bases from V and 5 bases from J, with 16 bases between. The CDR3 contains 13 residues. CDR3 nucleotides: TGTGCCTCAGCGCAGCATAATTTAGATACGCAGTATTTT. Its translation: CASAQHNLDTQYF. Variable domain in full (rest from reference TRBV30 and TRBJ2-3): SQTIHQWPATLVQPVGSPLSLECTVEGTSNPNLYWYRQAAGRGLQLLFYSVGIGQISSEVPQNLSASRPQDRQFILSSKKLLLSDSGFYLCASAQHNLDTQYFGPGTRLTVL.